This is a list of T cell receptor beta chains from one sample in a study of pediatric ulcerative colitis. Libraries were prepared by immunoSEQ multiplex PCR; TCRdb keeps only in-frame clonotypes and omits some of them. The repertoire has around 13,000 clones, 60% to 80% of them found once; the top ten carry roughly 4.5%. The specimen sequenced was gut tissue. Receptor source: a boy younger than 18 who was a control in a study of pediatric ulcerative colitis. CDR3s include the opening cysteine and the closing phenylalanine or tryptophan. A D gene is named only where the DNA matches it firmly. For some rows the clone size is stated as once, few or many, or as a class when expanded; others skip it.

abundance	j_gene	d_gene	v_gene	CDR3aa	CDR3nt
.	TRBJ1-1	TRBD1	TRBV14	CASSHQQGTAEAFF	TGTGCCAGCAGCCATCAACAGGGGACGGCTGAAGCTTTCTTT
.	TRBJ2-1	TRBD2	TRBV27	CASSLLAGPYNEQFF	TGTGCCAGCAGTTTACTAGCGGGTCCCTACAATGAGCAGTTCTTC
once	TRBJ2-1	TRBD2	TRBV29-1	CSVKGEREGPYNEQFF	TGCAGCGTCAAAGGGGAACGGGAGGGCCCCTACAATGAGCAGTTCTTC
once	TRBJ2-5	.	TRBV7-7	CASSLAPVGIETQYF	TGTGCTAGCAGCTTAGCCCCGGTGGGGATAGAGACCCAGTACTTC
.	TRBJ2-1	.	TRBV19	CASSLGPLTATSYNEQFF	TGTGCCAGTAGTCTGGGGCCCCTGACAGCCACCTCCTACAATGAGCAGTTCTTC
.	TRBJ1-4	.	TRBV5-1	CASSLDVGWGEKLFF	TGCGCCAGCAGCTTGGACGTTGGCTGGGGTGAAAAACTGTTTTTT
few	TRBJ2-7	TRBD2	TRBV7-2	CASSLVASGSEQYF	TGTGCCAGCAGCTTAGTAGCTAGCGGGAGCGAGCAGTACTTC
.	TRBJ2-6	.	TRBV5-1	CASSSAGLWLSGANVLTF	TGCGCCAGCAGTTCCGCGGGTCTCTGGCTCTCTGGGGCCAACGTCCTGACTTTC
few	TRBJ1-5	TRBD1	TRBV30	CAYRTGGPNQPQHF	TGTGCCTATCGGACAGGGGGCCCCAATCAGCCCCAGCATTTT
few	TRBJ2-1	.	TRBV28	CASSLSRSEQFF	TGTGCCAGCAGTTTATCCCGGAGTGAGCAGTTCTTC